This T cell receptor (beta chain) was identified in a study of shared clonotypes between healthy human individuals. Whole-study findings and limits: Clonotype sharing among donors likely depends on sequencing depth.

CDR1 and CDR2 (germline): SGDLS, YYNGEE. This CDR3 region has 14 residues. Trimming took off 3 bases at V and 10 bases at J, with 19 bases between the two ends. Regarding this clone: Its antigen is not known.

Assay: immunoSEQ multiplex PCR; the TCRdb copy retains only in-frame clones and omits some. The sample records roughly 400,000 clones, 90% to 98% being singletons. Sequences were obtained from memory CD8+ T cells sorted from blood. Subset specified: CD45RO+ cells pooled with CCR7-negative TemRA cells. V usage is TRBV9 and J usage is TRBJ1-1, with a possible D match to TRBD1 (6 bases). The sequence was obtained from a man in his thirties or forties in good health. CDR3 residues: CASSAQGTLSGAFF. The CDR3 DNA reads TGTGCCAGCAGCGCACAGGGTACCCTTAGTGGAGCTTTCTTT.